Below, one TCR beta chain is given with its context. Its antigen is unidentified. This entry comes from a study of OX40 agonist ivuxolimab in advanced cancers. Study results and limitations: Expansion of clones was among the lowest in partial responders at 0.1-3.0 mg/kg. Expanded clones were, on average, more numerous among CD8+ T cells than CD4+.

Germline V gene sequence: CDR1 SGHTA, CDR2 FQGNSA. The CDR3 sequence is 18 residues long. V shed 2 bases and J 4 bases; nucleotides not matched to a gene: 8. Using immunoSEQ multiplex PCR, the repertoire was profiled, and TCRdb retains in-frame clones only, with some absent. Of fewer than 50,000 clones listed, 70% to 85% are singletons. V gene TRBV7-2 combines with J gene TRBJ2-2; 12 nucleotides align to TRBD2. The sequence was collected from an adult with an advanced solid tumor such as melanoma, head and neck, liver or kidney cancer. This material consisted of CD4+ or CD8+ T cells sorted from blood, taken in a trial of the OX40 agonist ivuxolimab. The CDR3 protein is CASSLNQLAGGPTGELFF. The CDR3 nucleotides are TGTGCCAGCAGCTTAAACCAACTAGCGGGGGGACCCACCGGGGAGCTGTTTTTT.